The TCR beta chain under discussion was sequenced for a study of cytomegalovirus exposure and HLA in healthy donors. Overall study: Previous work identified 100 million or so unique TCR beta sequences from approximately 190 million T cells.

The CDR3 has 15 amino acids. Germline V gives CDR1 SGHTA, CDR2 FQGNSA. V was clipped by 4 bases and J by 0 bases; unmatched bases: 3. Worth noting for this clone: The antigen remains undetermined.

The PCR used 60 Vbeta and 13 Jbeta primers. In the original analysis: It was a later analysis that counted about 80 million unique TCR beta chains, of which some 10 million were shared. Sequencing used immunoSEQ multiplex PCR; TCRdb keeps in-frame clones, though not all of them. V and J calls and clone size are as listed in that table; D and trimming were resolved from the DNA. Found here are around 99,000 clones, less than 85% of them singletons; the top ten hold less than 15%. General study results and limits: For most subjects, TCR beta sequences were reported to predict HLA-A and HLA-B alleles with accuracy.

This chain uses TRBV7-2 with TRBJ1-5, with 7 positions matching TRBD1. Source material: PBMCs. This receptor was taken from a woman in her 40s in good health and CMV-seropositive. CDR3 sequence reads: CASSSGTDSNQPQHF. The CDR3 region has the DNA TGTGCCAGCAGCTCCGGGACAGATAGCAATCAGCCCCAGCATTTT.